This TCR beta chain was identified in a study of T cells in Graves' hyperthyroidism and ophthalmopathy. The PBMCs were taken from around 9 ml of fresh peripheral blood. There were TCR beta CDR3 regions amplified from RNA transcripts. HTBI primers were used for first-round RT-PCR of the TCR CDR3. TCRdb re-called the multiplex PCR reads with MiXCR, one entry per CDR3 protein. The profile shows about 640,000 distinct CDR3 sequences, roughly 20% of them singletons. Trimming at V came to 3 bases and at J to 5 bases, leaving 9 bases not matched to a gene. The germline V gene encodes CDR1 MNHEY and CDR2 SMNVEV (reference sequence). CDR3 length: 15 amino acids.

The rearrangement uses TRBV27 and TRBJ2-5, with 7 nucleotides matching TRBD1. The source material was blood. This clonotype originated in a man aged 25 to 40 with Graves' ophthalmopathy. DNA for the CDR3: TGTGCCAGCAGTTTCGGACAGGTGGGCGGGGAGACCCAGTACTTC. Encoded protein: CASSFGQVGGETQYF.